These T cell receptor beta chains were read from a single sample in a study of shared clonotypes between healthy human individuals. Sequencing was performed with immunoSEQ multiplex PCR; in TCRdb, only in-frame clones are kept and a portion is missing. The data show roughly 1,100,000 clones, with 65% to 75% seen just once and nearly 1.5% held by the top ten. Sequencing input: memory CD4+ T cells sorted from blood. The receptors originated from a man aged 18 to 35 in good health. Each CDR3 is given with its conserved first and last residue.

V gene: TRBV19
J gene: TRBJ1-5
CDR3 protein: CASSRGWSNQPQHF

V gene: TRBV30
J gene: TRBJ2-5
CDR3 protein: CAWTSRGGREETQYF

V gene: TRBV28
J gene: TRBJ1-2
CDR3 protein: CASRGSPYGYTF

V gene: TRBV2
J gene: TRBJ1-1
CDR3 protein: CASRGGQVNTEAFF

V gene: TRBV28
J gene: TRBJ1-5
CDR3 protein: CASSTDRASQPQHF

V gene: TRBV5-1
J gene: TRBJ1-1
CDR3 protein: CASSSGQTNTEAFF

V gene: TRBV28
J gene: TRBJ2-1
CDR3 protein: CASEKGTSYNEQFF

V gene: TRBV27
J gene: TRBJ1-1
CDR3 protein: CASSFGRVKGAFF

V gene: TRBV19
J gene: TRBJ1-4
CDR3 protein: CASSIGEKLFF

V gene: TRBV7-8
J gene: TRBJ2-3
CDR3 protein: CASSRSSSTDTQYF

V gene: TRBV19
J gene: TRBJ2-2
CDR3 protein: CASSALVKNTGELFF

V gene: TRBV7-9
J gene: TRBJ1-4
CDR3 protein: CASGQGWADEKLFF

V gene: TRBV30
J gene: TRBJ1-6
CDR3 protein: CAWSVPGRYSPLHF

V gene: TRBV28
J gene: TRBJ2-4
CDR3 protein: CASSPEVSGKNIQYF

V gene: TRBV9
J gene: TRBJ2-7
CDR3 protein: CASSEGGTGAYEQYF

V gene: TRBV7-3
J gene: TRBJ1-6
CDR3 protein: CASSVHRDSPLHF

V gene: TRBV5-1
J gene: TRBJ2-5
CDR3 protein: CASSLERVQETQYF

V gene: TRBV11-3
J gene: TRBJ2-1
CDR3 protein: CASSSGSNSYNEQFF

V gene: TRBV19
J gene: TRBJ1-5
CDR3 protein: CASSPLNQPQHF

V gene: TRBV4-1
J gene: TRBJ1-2
CDR3 protein: CASSQEMTQFYGYTF

V gene: TRBV10-3
J gene: TRBJ1-2
CDR3 protein: CAISEGQGLGYTF

V gene: TRBV19
J gene: TRBJ2-5
CDR3 protein: CASSVEGETQYF

V gene: TRBV28
J gene: TRBJ2-1
CDR3 protein: CASTVSGGLVYNEQFF

V gene: TRBV2
J gene: TRBJ2-3
CDR3 protein: CARKRSLGTSTDTQYF

V gene: TRBV2
J gene: TRBJ2-1
CDR3 protein: CARAVHNEQFF

V gene: TRBV6-1
J gene: TRBJ2-7
CDR3 protein: CASSYQRVYEQYF